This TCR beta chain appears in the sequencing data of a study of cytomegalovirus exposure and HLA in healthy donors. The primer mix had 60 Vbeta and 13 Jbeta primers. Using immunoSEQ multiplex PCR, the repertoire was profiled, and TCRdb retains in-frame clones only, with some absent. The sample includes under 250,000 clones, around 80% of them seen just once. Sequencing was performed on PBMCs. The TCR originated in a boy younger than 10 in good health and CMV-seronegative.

The chain's CDR3 is CASSIRDSEGYEQYF. The CDR3 nucleotides read TGTGCCAGTAGTATCCGGGACAGTGAGGGGTACGAGCAGTACTTC. The chain recombines TRBV19 with TRBJ2-7, with 7 bases aligning to TRBD1. This CDR3 spans 15 amino acids. Germline V gene data show CDR1 as LNHDA and CDR2 as SQIVND (reference sequence). Trimming cost V 3 bases and J 4 bases; bases outside gene matches: 9.